This is a list of T cell receptor beta chains from one sample in a study of T cells in narcolepsy. Clones were read by immunoSEQ multiplex PCR, and TCRdb kept only the in-frame ones, dropping some. The data show about 26,000 clones, with approximately 77% seen just once and approximately 0.98% held by the top ten. Sequenced material: memory (CD45RA-) CD4+ T cells from blood. These receptors were collected from a human donor in good health. Both conserved end residues are part of each CDR3. A D gene is named only where the DNA matches it firmly. Clone size is not always given. Where it is, it says once, few, many or a class for expanded clones.

clone size	V gene	J gene	D gene	CDR3 protein	CDR3 DNA
.	TRBV9	TRBJ2-5	.	CASSVVGGARETQYF	TGTGCCAGCAGCGTAGTTGGCGGGGCTCGGGAGACCCAGTACTTC
.	TRBV6-5	TRBJ2-3	.	CASSYSSGVTDTQYF	TGTGCCAGCAGTTACTCTTCAGGGGTCACAGATACGCAGTATTTT
.	TRBV7-2	TRBJ1-1	.	CASSLQVNTEAFF	TGTGCCAGCAGCCTACAGGTGAACACTGAAGCTTTCTTT
.	TRBV5-6	TRBJ2-5	.	CASSSKETQYF	TGTGCCAGCAGCTCCAAAGAGACCCAGTACTTC
.	TRBV7-3	TRBJ2-3	.	CASSLRDTQYF	TGTGCCAGCAGTTTAAGGGATACGCAGTATTTT
.	TRBV6-5	TRBJ2-1	.	CASSYTAGSNEQFF	TGTGCCAGCAGTTACACCGCAGGGTCCAATGAGCAGTTCTTC
.	TRBV18	TRBJ2-5	.	CASSPSSLPRGRKETQYF	TGTGCCAGCTCACCATCCTCCCTTCCACGGGGGCGAAAAGAGACCCAGTACTTC
.	TRBV27	TRBJ1-4	TRBD1	CASSWTGREKLFF	TGTGCCAGCAGTTGGACAGGGCGTGAAAAACTGTTTTTT
.	TRBV5-8	TRBJ2-3	TRBD2	CASPGGTQYF	TGTGCCAGCCCGGGGGGGACGCAGTATTTT
.	TRBV2	TRBJ1-2	.	CASTGTGARGGYTF	TGTGCCAGCACCGGGACGGGAGCCCGCGGTGGCTACACCTTC
.	TRBV7-9	TRBJ2-5	.	CASSFATGSQETQYF	TGTGCCAGCAGCTTCGCAACAGGGTCTCAAGAGACCCAGTACTTC
.	TRBV19	TRBJ2-3	.	CASSIPLGGQYF	TGTGCCAGTAGTATACCTCTTGGAGGGCAGTATTTT
.	TRBV11-2	TRBJ2-6	.	CASSKGGAGANVLTF	TGTGCCAGCAGCAAAGGGGGTGCTGGGGCCAACGTCCTGACTTTC
.	TRBV28	TRBJ2-2	.	CASQGTNTGELFF	TGTGCCAGCCAGGGGACTAACACCGGGGAGCTGTTTTTT
once	TRBV10-3	TRBJ2-7	TRBD2	CAISAPSGGLYEQYF	TGTGCCATCAGTGCGCCTAGCGGGGGCCTCTACGAGCAGTACTTC
.	TRBV9	TRBJ2-2	.	CASSVGLRGRRENTGELFF	TGTGCCAGCAGCGTAGGGTTAAGAGGTCGGCGGGAGAACACCGGGGAGCTGTTTTTT
.	TRBV28	TRBJ2-7	TRBD2	CASNPSGSFYEQYF	TGTGCCAGCAACCCTAGCGGGAGTTTCTACGAGCAGTACTTC